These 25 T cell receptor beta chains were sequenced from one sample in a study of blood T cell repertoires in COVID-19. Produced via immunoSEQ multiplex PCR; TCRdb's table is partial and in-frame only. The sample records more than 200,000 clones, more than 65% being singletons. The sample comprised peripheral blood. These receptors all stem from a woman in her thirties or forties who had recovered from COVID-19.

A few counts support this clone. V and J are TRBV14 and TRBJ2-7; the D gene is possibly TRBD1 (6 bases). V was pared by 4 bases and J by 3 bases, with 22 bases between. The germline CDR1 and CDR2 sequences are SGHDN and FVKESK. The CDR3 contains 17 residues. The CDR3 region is CASSLQGTNRHSYEQYF. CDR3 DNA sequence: TGTGCCAGCAGCCTACAGGGCACAAACCGACATAGCTACGAGCAGTACTTC.

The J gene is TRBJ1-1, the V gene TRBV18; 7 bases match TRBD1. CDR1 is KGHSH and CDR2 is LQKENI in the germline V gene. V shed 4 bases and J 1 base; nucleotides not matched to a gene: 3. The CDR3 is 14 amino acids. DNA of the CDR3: TGTGCCAGCTCACTCCGACAGGGGAACACTGAAGCTTTCTTT. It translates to CASSLRQGNTEAFF.

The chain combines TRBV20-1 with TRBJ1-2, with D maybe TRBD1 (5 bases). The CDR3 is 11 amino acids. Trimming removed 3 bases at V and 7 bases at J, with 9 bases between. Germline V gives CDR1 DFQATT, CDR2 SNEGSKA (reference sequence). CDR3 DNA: TGCAGTGCTAGGACAGTCTCTGGCTACACCTTC. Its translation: CSARTVSGYTF.

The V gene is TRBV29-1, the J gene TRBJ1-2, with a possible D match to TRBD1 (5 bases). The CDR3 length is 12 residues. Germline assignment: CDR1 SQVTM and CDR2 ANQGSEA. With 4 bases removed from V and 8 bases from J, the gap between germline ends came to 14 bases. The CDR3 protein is CSVGRDSGGYTF. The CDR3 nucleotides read TGCAGCGTTGGCAGGGACTCAGGGGGCTACACCTTC.

CDR3 DNA sequence: TGTGCCAGCAGTGAATTCGGGGGGGACACAGATACGCAGTATTTT. It encodes CASSEFGGDTDTQYF. The chain has TRBV6-1 and TRBJ2-3; 8 bases agree with TRBD2. The trim removed 2 bases at V and 2 bases at J, leaving 3 bases unmatched. Germline CDR1 MNHNS, CDR2 SASEGT. This CDR3 has 15 residues.

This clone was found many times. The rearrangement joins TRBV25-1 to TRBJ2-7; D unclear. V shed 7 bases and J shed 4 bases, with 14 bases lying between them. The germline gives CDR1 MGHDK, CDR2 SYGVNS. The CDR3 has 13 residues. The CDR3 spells CASTQWNSYEQYF. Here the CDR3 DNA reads TGTGCCAGCACTCAATGGAACAGTTACGAGCAGTACTTC.

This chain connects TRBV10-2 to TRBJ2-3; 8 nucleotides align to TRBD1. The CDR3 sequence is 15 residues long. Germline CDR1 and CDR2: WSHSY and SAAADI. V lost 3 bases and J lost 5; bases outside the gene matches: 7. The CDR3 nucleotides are TGCGCCAGCAGTGATGACAGGGGATTTTTAGATACGCAGTATTTT. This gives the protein CASSDDRGFLDTQYF.

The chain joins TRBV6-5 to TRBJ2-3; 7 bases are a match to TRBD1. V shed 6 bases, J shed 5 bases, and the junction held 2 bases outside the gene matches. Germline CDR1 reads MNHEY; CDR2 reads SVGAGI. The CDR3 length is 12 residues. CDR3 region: CASSNRGDTQYF. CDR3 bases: TGTGCCAGCAGCAACAGGGGAGATACGCAGTATTTT.

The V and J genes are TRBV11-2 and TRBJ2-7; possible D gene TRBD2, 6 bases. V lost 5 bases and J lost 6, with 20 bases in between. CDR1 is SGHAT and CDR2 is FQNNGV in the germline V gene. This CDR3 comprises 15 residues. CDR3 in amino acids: CASSGFGTAIGEQYF. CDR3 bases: TGTGCCAGCAGCGGGTTTGGGACTGCTATCGGCGAGCAGTACTTC. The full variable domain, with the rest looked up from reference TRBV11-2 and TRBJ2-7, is EAGVAQSPRYKIIEKRQSVAFWCNPISGHATLYWYQQILGQGPKLLIQFQNNGVVDDSQLPKDRFSAERLKGVDSTLKIQPAKLEDSAVYLCASSGFGTAIGEQYFGPGTRLTVT.

CDR3 loop: CASSHEDRASTETQYF. The DNA of the CDR3 is TGCGCCAGCAGCCACGAAGACAGGGCAAGTACGGAGACCCAGTACTTC. The chain joins TRBV4-1 to TRBJ2-5, with 7 bases lining up with TRBD1. The germline CDR1 and CDR2 sequences are MGHRA and YSYEKL. V shed 3 bases and J 5 bases; nucleotides not matched to a gene: 12. This CDR3 has 16 residues.

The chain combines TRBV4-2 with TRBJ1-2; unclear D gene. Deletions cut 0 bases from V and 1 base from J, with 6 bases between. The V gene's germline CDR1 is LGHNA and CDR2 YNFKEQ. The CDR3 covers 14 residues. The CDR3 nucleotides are TGTGCCAGCAGCCAAGACCTCCTTAACTATGGCTACACCTTC. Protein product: CASSQDLLNYGYTF.

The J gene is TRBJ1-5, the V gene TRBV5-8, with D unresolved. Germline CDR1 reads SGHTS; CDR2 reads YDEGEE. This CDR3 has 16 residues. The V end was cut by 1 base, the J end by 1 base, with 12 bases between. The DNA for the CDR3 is TGTGCCAGCAGCTTGAATTGGGCAGGAAGCAATCAGCCCCAGCATTTT. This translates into CASSLNWAGSNQPQHF.

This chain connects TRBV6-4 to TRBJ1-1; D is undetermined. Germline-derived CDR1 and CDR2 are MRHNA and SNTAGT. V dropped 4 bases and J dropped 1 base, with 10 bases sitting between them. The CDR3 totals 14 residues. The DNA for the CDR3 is TGTGCCAGCAGTGCCCCGAGGGAGAACACTGAAGCTTTCTTT. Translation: CASSAPRENTEAFF.

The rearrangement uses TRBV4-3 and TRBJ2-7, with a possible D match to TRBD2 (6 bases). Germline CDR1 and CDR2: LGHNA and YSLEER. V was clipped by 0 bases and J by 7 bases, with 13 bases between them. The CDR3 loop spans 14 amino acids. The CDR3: CASSQDTSLGEQYF. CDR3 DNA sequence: TGCGCCAGCAGCCAAGATACTAGCTTAGGAGAGCAGTACTTC.

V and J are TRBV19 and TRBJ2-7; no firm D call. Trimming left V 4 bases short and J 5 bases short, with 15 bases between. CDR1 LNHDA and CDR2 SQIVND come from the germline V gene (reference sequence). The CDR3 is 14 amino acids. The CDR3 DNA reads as TGTGCCAGTAGTAAAACCCCGGCGGCCAACGAGCAGTACTTC. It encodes CASSKTPAANEQYF.

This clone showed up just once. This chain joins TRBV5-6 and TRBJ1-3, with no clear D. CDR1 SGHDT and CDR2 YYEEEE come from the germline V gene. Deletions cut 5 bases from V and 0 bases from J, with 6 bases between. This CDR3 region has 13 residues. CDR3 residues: CASRLFSGNTIYF. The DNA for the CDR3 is TGTGCCAGCAGACTCTTCTCTGGAAACACCATATATTTT.

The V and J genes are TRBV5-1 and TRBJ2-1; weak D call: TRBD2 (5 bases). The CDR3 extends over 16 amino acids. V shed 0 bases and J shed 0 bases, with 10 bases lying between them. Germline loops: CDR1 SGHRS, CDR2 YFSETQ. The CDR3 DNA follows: TGCGCCAGCAGCTTGGGGGAAGGGAGCTCCTACAATGAGCAGTTCTTC. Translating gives CASSLGEGSSYNEQFF.

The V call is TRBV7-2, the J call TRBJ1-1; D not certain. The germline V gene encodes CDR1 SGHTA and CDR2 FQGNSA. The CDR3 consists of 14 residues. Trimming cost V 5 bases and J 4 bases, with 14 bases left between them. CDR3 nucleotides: TGTGCCAGCAGCGACACTACGGCGGGCACTGAAGCTTTCTTT. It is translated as CASSDTTAGTEAFF.

The CDR3 DNA follows: TGCGCCAGCAGCCAAGGTCAAATCAGCTATGGCTACACCTTC. This gives the protein CASSQGQISYGYTF. The chain employs TRBV4-3 and TRBJ1-2; D is unresolved. The CDR3 totals 14 residues. Germline V gene sequence: CDR1 LGHNA, CDR2 YSLEER. Deletions cut 1 base from V and 4 bases from J, with 10 bases between.

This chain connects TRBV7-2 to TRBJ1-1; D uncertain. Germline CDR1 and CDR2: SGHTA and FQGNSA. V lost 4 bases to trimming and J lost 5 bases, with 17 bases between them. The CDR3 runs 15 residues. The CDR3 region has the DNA TGTGCCAGCAGCTACCGGTGGGCTTCGGGGACTGAAGCTTTCTTT. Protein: CASSYRWASGTEAFF.

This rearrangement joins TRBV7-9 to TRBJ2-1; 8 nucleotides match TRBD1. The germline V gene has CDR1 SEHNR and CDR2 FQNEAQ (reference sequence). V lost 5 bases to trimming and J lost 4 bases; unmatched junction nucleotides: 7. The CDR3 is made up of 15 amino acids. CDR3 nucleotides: TGTGCCAGCAGCCTAGACAGGGGCCAATACAATGAGCAGTTCTTC. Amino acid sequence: CASSLDRGQYNEQFF.

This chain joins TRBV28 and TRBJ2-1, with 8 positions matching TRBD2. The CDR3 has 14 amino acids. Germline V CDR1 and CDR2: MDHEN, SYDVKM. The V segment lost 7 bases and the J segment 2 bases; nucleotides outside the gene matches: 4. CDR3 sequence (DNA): TGTGCCAGCAACCTCGGGGGGGCCTACAATGAGCAGTTCTTC. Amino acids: CASNLGGAYNEQFF. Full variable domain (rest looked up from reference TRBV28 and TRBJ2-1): DVKVTQSSRYLVKRTGEKVFLECVQDMDHENMFWYRQDPGLGLRLIYFSYDVKMKEKGDIPEGYSVSREKKERFSLILESASTNQTSMYLCASNLGGAYNEQFFGPGTRLTVL.

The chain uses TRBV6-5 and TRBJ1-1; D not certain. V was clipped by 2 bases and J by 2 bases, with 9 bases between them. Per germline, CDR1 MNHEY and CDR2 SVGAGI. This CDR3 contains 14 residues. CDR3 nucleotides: TGTGCCAGCAGTTACGAGAGATCAAACACTGAAGCTTTCTTT. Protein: CASSYERSNTEAFF.

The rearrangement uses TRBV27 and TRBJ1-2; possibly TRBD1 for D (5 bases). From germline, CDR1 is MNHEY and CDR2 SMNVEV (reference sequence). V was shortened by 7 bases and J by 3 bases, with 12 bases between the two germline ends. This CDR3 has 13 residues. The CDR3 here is CASKPTDHYGYTF. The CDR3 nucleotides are TGTGCCAGCAAACCGACAGACCACTATGGCTACACCTTC.

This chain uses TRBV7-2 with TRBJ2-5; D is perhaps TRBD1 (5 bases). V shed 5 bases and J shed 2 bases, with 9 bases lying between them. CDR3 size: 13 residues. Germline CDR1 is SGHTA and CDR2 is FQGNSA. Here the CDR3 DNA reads TGTGCCAGCAGCATGACAGTACAAGAGACCCAGTACTTC. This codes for CASSMTVQETQYF.